The clone carrying this T cell receptor beta chain has just a few counts. Indicated time point: newly diagnosed GD, antithyroid drugs for less than 3 months. The TCR library used RNA extracted from PBMCs. Arm-PCR of CDR3 regions with iRepertoire HTBI primers generated TCR beta libraries. Each CDR3 protein is one row after TCRdb ran MiXCR on the multiplex PCR reads. The data show under 450,000 distinct CDR3 sequences, with roughly 15% seen just once and roughly a fifth held by the top ten. These data belong to a study of regulatory T cells in long-lasting Graves disease. The CDR3 has 14 amino acids. Per the germline V gene, CDR1 is SGHRS and CDR2 is YFSETQ. Trimming took 7 bases from V and 1 from J, leaving 14 bases between them. This same sample was also taken into another study, of T cells in Graves' hyperthyroidism and ophthalmopathy. That paper notes: Using the HTBI primer set, a first-round RT-PCR was run on the TCR CDR3. A 13 V-J model separated ophthalmopathy from stable hyperthyroidism.

This receptor was obtained from a woman under 30 with Graves disease. This specimen was peripheral blood mononuclear cells (PBMCs), taken at new diagnosis, from a patient treated with antithyroid drugs. The J gene is TRBJ1-1, the V gene TRBV5-1; TRBD1 might be the D (5 bases). The CDR3 sequence: CASGKGRSNTEAFF. The CDR3 DNA reads as TGCGCCAGCGGAAAGGGACGGTCGAACACTGAAGCTTTCTTT.